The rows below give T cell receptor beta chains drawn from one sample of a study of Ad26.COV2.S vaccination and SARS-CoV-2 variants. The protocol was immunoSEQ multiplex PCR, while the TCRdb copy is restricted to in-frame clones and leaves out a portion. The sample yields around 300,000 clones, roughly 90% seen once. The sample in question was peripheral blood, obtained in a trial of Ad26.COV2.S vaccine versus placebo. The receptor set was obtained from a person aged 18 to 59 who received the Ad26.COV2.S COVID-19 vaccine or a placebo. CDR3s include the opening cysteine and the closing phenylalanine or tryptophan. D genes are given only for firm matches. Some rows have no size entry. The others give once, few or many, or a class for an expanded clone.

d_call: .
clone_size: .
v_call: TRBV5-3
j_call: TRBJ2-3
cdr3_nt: TGTGCCAGAGGGGACTGGATTAGCACAGATACGCAGTATTTT
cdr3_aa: CARGDWISTDTQYF

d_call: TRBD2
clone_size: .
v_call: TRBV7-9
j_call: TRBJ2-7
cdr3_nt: TGTGCCAGCAGCTTAGGAGCGGGGGGGAACGAGCAGTACTTC
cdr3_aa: CASSLGAGGNEQYF

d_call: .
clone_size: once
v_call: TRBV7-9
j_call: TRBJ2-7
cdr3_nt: TGTGCCAGCAGCCCCTCGACCCGTATGGGCGAGCAGTACTTC
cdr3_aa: CASSPSTRMGEQYF

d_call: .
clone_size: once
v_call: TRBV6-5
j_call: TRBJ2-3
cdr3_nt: TGTGCCAGCAGTTACCTTGGCAGGATCACAGATACGCAGTATTTT
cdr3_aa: CASSYLGRITDTQYF

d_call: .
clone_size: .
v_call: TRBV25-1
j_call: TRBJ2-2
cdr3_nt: TGTGCCAGCAGTGAATATGGAGCACCCGGGGAGCTGTTTTTT
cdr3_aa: CASSEYGAPGELFF

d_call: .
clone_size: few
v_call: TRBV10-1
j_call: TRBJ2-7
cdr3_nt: TGCGCCAGCAGCGACGGAGCCTACGAGCAGTACTTC
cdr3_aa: CASSDGAYEQYF

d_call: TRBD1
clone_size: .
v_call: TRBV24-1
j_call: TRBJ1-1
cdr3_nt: TGTGCCACCAGTCCGGGACAGCTCATGAACACTGAAGCTTTCTTT
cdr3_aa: CATSPGQLMNTEAFF

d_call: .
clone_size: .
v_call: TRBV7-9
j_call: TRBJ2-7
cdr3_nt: TGTGCCAGCAGCTTAGCGCTAAAACGCGACGAGCAGTACTTC
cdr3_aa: CASSLALKRDEQYF

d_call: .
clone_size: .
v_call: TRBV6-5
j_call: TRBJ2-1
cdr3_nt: TGTGCCAGCAGCAGGGGCTTCACCTACAATGAGCAGTTCTTC
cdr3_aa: CASSRGFTYNEQFF

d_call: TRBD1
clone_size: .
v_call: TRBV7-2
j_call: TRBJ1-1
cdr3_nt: TGTGCCAGCAGCGCAACCGGCCAGGTCGGGACAGGGGAAAGTACTGAAGCTTTCTTT
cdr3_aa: CASSATGQVGTGESTEAFF

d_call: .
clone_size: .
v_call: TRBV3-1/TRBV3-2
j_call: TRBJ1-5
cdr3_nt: TGTGCCAGCAGCCAAGATGGGGCAGCGCCATGGCCCCAGCATTTT
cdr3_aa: CASSQDGAAPWPQHF

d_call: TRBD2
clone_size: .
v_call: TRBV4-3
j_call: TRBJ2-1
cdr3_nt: TGCGCCAGCAGCCAAGATCATGAAGCGGGGGACGAGCAGTTCTTC
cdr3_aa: CASSQDHEAGDEQFF

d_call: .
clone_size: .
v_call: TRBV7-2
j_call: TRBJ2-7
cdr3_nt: TGTGCCAGCACCCTCAGCCGGGGCGACTACGAGCAGTACTTC
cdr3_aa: CASTLSRGDYEQYF

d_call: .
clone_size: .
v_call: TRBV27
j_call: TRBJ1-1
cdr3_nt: TGTGCCAGCAGTTGGACAGTAAAGAACACTGAAGCTTTCTTT
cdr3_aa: CASSWTVKNTEAFF

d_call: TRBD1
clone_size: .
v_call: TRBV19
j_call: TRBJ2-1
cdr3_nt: TGTGCCAGCGGGGGACAGGGCAACAATGAGCAGTTCTTC
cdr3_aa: CASGGQGNNEQFF

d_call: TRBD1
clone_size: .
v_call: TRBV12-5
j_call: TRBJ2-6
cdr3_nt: TGTGCTAGTGGTCCCCGGTGGGGACAGGGAACCGGGGCCAACGTCCTGACTTTC
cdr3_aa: CASGPRWGQGTGANVLTF

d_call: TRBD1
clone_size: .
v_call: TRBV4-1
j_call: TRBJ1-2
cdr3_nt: TGCGCCAGCAGCCAAGATGGCAGGGGGTATTCCTATGGCTACACCTTC
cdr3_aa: CASSQDGRGYSYGYTF

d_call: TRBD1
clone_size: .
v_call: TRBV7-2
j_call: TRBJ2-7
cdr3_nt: TGTGCCACCTCATTTGGGACAGGGAACGAGCAGTACTTC
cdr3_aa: CATSFGTGNEQYF

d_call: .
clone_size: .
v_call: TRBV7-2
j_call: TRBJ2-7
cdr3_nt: TGTGCCAGCAGTTCGGGGCTGGGGCTGTACGAGCAGTACTTC
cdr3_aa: CASSSGLGLYEQYF

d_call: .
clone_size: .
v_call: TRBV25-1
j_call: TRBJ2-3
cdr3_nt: TGTGCCACCACCCCCGGAGCGTCTAGCACAGATACGCAGTATTTT
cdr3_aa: CATTPGASSTDTQYF

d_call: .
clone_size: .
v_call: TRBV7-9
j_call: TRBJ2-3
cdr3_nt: TGTGCCAGCAGCCAGGGGGGAGATACGCAGTATTTT
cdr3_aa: CASSQGGDTQYF

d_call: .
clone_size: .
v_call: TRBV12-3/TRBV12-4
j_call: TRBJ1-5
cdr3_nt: TGTGCCAGCAGTTTAAGGAGCAATCAGCCCCAGCATTTT
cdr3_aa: CASSLRSNQPQHF

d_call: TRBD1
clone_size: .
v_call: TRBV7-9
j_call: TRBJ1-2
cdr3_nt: TGTGCCAGCAGCTTAGCCGGGACAGGGACTCGGTATGGCTACACCTTC
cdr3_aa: CASSLAGTGTRYGYTF

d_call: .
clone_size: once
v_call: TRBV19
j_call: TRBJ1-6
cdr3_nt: TGTGCCAGTAGGGACAAGGGGGTCTTTACACCCCTCCACTTT
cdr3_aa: CASRDKGVFTPLHF

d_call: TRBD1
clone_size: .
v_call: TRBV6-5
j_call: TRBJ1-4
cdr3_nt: TGTGCCAGCAGTTTAACAGGGGGGGGAGAAAAACTGTTTTTT
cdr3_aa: CASSLTGGGEKLFF

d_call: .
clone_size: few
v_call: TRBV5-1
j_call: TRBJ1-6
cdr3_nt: TGCGCCAGCAGCTCCGCCTCCCCAGGGTTGAGCTCCTATAATTCACCCCTCCACTTT
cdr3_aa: CASSSASPGLSSYNSPLHF

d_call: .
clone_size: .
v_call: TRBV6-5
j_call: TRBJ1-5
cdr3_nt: TGTGCCAGCAGTTACTCGGAGGGGTTTCAGCCCCAGCATTTT
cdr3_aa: CASSYSEGFQPQHF

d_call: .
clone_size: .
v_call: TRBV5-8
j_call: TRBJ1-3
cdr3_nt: TGTGCCAGCAGATATGCCTCTGGAAACACCATATATTTT
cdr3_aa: CASRYASGNTIYF

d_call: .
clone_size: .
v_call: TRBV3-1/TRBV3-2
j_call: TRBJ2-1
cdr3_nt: TGTGCCAGCAGCCACCTTAATGAGCAGTTCTTC
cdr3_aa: CASSHLNEQFF

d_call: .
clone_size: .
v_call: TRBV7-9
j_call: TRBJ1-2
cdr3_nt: TGTGCCAGCAGCTCGGACTTCTATGGCTACACCTTC
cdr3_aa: CASSSDFYGYTF

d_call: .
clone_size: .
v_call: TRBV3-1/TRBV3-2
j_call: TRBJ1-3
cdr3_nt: TGTGCCAGCAGGCCAAGGGGGTCTGGAAACACCATATATTTT
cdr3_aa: CASRPRGSGNTIYF

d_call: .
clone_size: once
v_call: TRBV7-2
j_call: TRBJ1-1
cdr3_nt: TGTGCCAGCAGCTTAGGCAAGAACACTGAAGCTTTCTTT
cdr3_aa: CASSLGKNTEAFF

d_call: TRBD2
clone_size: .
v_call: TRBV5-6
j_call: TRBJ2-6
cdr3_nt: TGTGCCAGCAGCTGGGGGAGGGATGGGGCCAACGTCCTGACTTTC
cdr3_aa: CASSWGRDGANVLTF

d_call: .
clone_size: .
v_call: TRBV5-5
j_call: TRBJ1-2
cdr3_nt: TGTGCCAGCAGCTTGGTGGGCTATAGCTACACCTTC
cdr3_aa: CASSLVGYSYTF

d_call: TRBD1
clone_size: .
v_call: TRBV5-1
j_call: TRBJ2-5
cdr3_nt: TGCGCCAGCAGTTTGGACAGGGCGAATGTAGGAGAGACCCAGTACTTC
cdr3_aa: CASSLDRANVGETQYF

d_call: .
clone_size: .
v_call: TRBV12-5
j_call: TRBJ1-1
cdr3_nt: TGTGCTAGTGGTTTGCGACAGTCCACTGAAGCTTTCTTT
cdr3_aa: CASGLRQSTEAFF

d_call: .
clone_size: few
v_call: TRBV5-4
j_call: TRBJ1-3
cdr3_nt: TGTGCCAGCAGCTTCGTCACAGGCTCTGGAAACACCATATATTTT
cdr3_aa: CASSFVTGSGNTIYF

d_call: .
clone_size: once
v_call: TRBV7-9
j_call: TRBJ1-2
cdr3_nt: TGTGCCAGCAGCGTGCGCCTCGGTGGCTACACCTTC
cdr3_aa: CASSVRLGGYTF

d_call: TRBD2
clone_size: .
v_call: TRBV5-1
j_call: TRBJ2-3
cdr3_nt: TGCGCCAGCAGCCCACTGACTAGCGGGGTAGATACGCAGTATTTT
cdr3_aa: CASSPLTSGVDTQYF

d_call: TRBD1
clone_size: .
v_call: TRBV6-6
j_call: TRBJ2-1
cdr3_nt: TGTGCCAGCAGAAGGGACAGCTCCACCTCCAATGAGCAGTTCTTC
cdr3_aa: CASRRDSSTSNEQFF

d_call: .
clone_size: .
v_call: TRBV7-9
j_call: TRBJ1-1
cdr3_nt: TGTGCCAGCAGCTTAGATGGGGGGGCGAACACTGAAGCTTTCTTT
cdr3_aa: CASSLDGGANTEAFF

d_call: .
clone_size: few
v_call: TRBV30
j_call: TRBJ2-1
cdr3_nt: TGTGCCTGGAGTGTTTCCTACGTTTTCAATGAGCAGTTCTTC
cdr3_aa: CAWSVSYVFNEQFF

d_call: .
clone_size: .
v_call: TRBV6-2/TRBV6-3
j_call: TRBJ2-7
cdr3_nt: TGTGCCAGCAGTTACCCCGCCTACGAGCAGTACTTC
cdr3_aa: CASSYPAYEQYF